The entry below describes one T cell receptor beta chain. Construction of the TCRbeta library involved unique molecular identifiers. One entry per CDR3 protein results from TCRdb running MiXCR on the PCR reads. In the table there are hundreds of thousands of distinct CDR3 sequences, approximately 16% of which are singletons. The data were taken from a study of T-cell reconstitution after alpha-beta-depleted transplantation in children. The source of this sequence is a human donor who donated a stem cell graft to a child with acute myeloid leukemia. The specimen comprised PBMCs from the stem cell graft donor, sampled from the stem cell graft.

CDR3 nucleotides: TGTGCCACCAGCACAGGACAGGTCTCTGGGGCCAACGTCCTGACTTTC. As protein: CATSTGQVSGANVLTF. The rearrangement joins TRBV15 to TRBJ2-6, with TRBD1 matching over 7 bases. V shed 4 bases, J shed 0 bases, and the junction held 3 bases outside the gene matches. CDR1 and CDR2 (germline): LNHNV, YYDKDF (reference sequence). This CDR3 has 16 amino acids.